Each of the 9 T cell receptor beta chains below was sequenced from the same sample in a study of OX40 agonist ivuxolimab in advanced cancers. Generated by immunoSEQ multiplex PCR, the TCRdb table keeps only in-frame clones and is missing some. The data hold 95,000 to 100,000 clones, with approximately 83% observed a single time. Sequences were derived from CD4+ or CD8+ T cells sorted from blood, sampled in a trial of the OX40 agonist ivuxolimab. These receptors were collected from an adult with an advanced solid tumor such as melanoma, head and neck, liver or kidney cancer.

The chain is built from TRBV7-3 and TRBJ2-1; tentative D call: TRBD2 (6 bases). With 0 bases removed from V and 7 bases from J, the gap between germline ends came to 10 bases. The CDR3 consists of 14 residues. Germline CDR1 SGHTA, CDR2 FQGTGA. CDR3 nucleotide sequence: TGTGCCAGCAGCTTAACCGGGCTAGCGAATGAGCAGTTCTTC. Translation gives CASSLTGLANEQFF. Complete variable domain (other parts from reference TRBV7-3 and TRBJ2-1): GAGVSQTPSNKVTEKGKYVELRCDPISGHTALYWYRQSLGQGPEFLIYFQGTGAADDSGLPNDRFFAVRPEGSVSTLKIQRTERGDSAVYLCASSLTGLANEQFFGPGTRLTVL.

This chain links TRBV5-6 with TRBJ2-1, with D possibly matching TRBD1 (6 bases). Per germline, CDR1 SGHDT and CDR2 YYEEEE. The CDR3 has 17 residues. V was trimmed by 3 bases and J by 4 bases, leaving 20 bases between them. The CDR3 nucleotides are TGTGCCAGCAGCTCAAGACCCGACAGGATCGGGTACAATGAGCAGTTCTTC. Its protein product is CASSSRPDRIGYNEQFF.

The CDR3 spells CASSGLTSSTDTQYF. The CDR3 DNA reads TGTGCCAGCAGTGGACTCACCTCTAGCACAGATACGCAGTATTTT. The chain has TRBV5-6 and TRBJ2-3; D might be TRBD2 (5 bases). V lost 5 bases to trimming and J lost 0 bases, with 13 bases between them. The CDR3 runs to 15 residues. Germline CDR1 is SGHDT and CDR2 is YYEEEE.

The rearrangement joins TRBV5-4 to TRBJ2-6, with D perhaps matching TRBD2 (5 bases). V was trimmed by 0 bases and J by 2 bases, leaving 6 bases between them. This CDR3 is built from 15 residues. Germline values: CDR1 SGHNT, CDR2 YYREEE (reference sequence). Written as DNA, the CDR3 is TGTGCCAGCAGCTTGGGAGGGACTGGGGCCAACGTCCTGACTTTC. Translated: CASSLGGTGANVLTF.

The rearrangement links TRBV4-3 to TRBJ2-6; D uncertain. Trimming shortened V by 3 bases and J by 4 bases, and 13 bases separated the two germline ends. Per the germline V gene, CDR1 is LGHNA and CDR2 is YSLEER. The CDR3 is 16 amino acids. The CDR3: CASSQVDGHGANVLTF. The CDR3 DNA follows: TGCGCCAGCAGCCAGGTGGACGGTCACGGGGCCAACGTCCTGACTTTC.

The chain carries TRBV7-8 and TRBJ1-5; the match to TRBD1 covers 7 bases. CDR3 size: 14 residues. V was pared by 4 bases and J by 3 bases, with 3 bases of the junction left unmatched. Per germline, CDR1 SGHVS and CDR2 FQNEAQ. In DNA, the CDR3 is TGTGCCAGCAGCTCCCAGGGGGACAATCAGCCCCAGCATTTT. Amino acids: CASSSQGDNQPQHF.

The gene calls are TRBV7-3 and TRBJ2-7; D is undetermined. This CDR3 comprises 13 residues. Between the trimmed V and J ends, which lost 8 bases and 1 base, there was a span of 12 bases. Per germline, CDR1 SGHTA and CDR2 FQGTGA. CDR3 protein: CASRTSESYEQYF. In nucleotides, the CDR3 is TGTGCCAGCCGAACCTCCGAGTCCTACGAGCAGTACTTC.

This chain connects TRBV9 to TRBJ2-1; no reliable D call. The CDR3 extends over 18 amino acids. The germline CDR1 and CDR2 sequences are SGDLS and YYNGEE. The germline V and J ends were trimmed by 1 base and 6 bases, with 23 bases remaining between them. The CDR3 spells CASSVQLFAQSGVNEQFF. CDR3 DNA: TGTGCCAGCAGCGTACAATTGTTCGCTCAAAGTGGTGTCAATGAGCAGTTCTTC.

This clone was seen a handful of times. The chain is built from TRBV5-1 and TRBJ1-2; D may be TRBD1 (5 bases). CDR1 and CDR2 (germline): SGHRS, YFSETQ. Between the trimmed V and J ends, which lost 4 bases and 6 bases, there was a span of 13 bases. The CDR3 runs to 13 residues. This CDR3 is CASSPEGIDGYTF. CDR3 DNA sequence: TGCGCCAGCAGCCCTGAGGGGATTGATGGCTACACCTTC.